This T cell receptor (beta chain) was profiled in a study of tumor-infiltrating lymphocytes in oesophageal squamous cell carcinoma. Per the germline V gene, CDR1 is SEHNR and CDR2 is FQNEAQ (reference sequence). This CDR3 comprises 15 residues. V shed 5 bases and J shed 11 bases, with 23 bases lying between them. MiXCR was run by TCRdb on the PCR reads, yielding one entry per CDR3 protein. The data hold approximately 17,000 distinct CDR3 sequences, with 44% observed a single time. This clonotype is medium-sized (0.01 to 0.1%) in the sample. Sample: blood. The V gene is TRBV7-9, the J gene TRBJ2-3; D might be TRBD2 (6 bases). The source is a female donor with esophageal squamous cell carcinoma. The CDR3 loop is CASSPAAGPYGEQYF. CDR3 coding DNA: TGTGCCAGCAGCCCCGCAGCGGGCCCCTATGGAGAGCAGTATTTT.